Listed below are T cell receptor beta chains from one sample, sequenced in a study of T cells in Graves' hyperthyroidism and ophthalmopathy. TCRdb itself ran the multiplex PCR reads through MiXCR, one entry per CDR3 protein. The sample has 540,000 or so distinct CDR3 sequences, around 45% seen once; the top ten hold around 17%. The sequenced sample was peripheral blood or thyroid tissue (not recorded which). The receptors stem from an adult woman with Graves' disease, either hyperthyroidism or ophthalmopathy (not recorded which). The CDR3 runs from the conserved cysteine through the conserved F or W. Fields, in order: J gene, D gene, clone size, V gene, CDR3 protein, CDR3 DNA. A D gene is named only where the DNA matches it firmly. Only some rows state a clone size, as once, few, many or a class for expanded clones.

TRBJ1-3 NA NA TRBV10-3 CATSERFPGDSGNTMYF TGTGCCACCAGTGAGCGGTTTCCAGGCGACTCTGGAAACACCATGTATTTT
TRBJ2-7 NA few TRBV12-3/TRBV12-4 CASSSSAYEQYF TGTGCCAGCAGTTCCTCGGCCTACGAGCAGTACTTC
TRBJ2-7 NA NA TRBV14 CASSQGSRNEQYF TGTGCCAGCAGCCAAGGGTCCAGAAACGAGCAGTACTTC
TRBJ2-3 NA few TRBV7-3 CASSLTGREDTQYF TGTGCCAGCAGTCTGACAGGGAGGGAAGATACGCAGTATTTT
TRBJ1-1 NA many TRBV9 CASSVEASAKNTEAFF TGTGCCAGCAGCGTAGAGGCGTCGGCGAAGAACACTGAAGCTTTCTTT
TRBJ2-1 TRBD2 few TRBV24-1 CATSDQRELYNEQFF TGTGCCACCAGTGACCAGCGGGAGTTGTACAATGAGCAGTTCTTC
TRBJ1-2 NA many TRBV6-5 CASCKGSPSAGYTF TGTGCCAGCTGTAAGGGCAGTCCCTCCGCGGGCTACACCTTC
TRBJ1-4 TRBD1 NA TRBV2 CASRGTVVGEKLFF TGTGCCAGCAGGGGGACAGTCGTAGGTGAAAAACTGTTTTTT
TRBJ2-7 NA NA TRBV4-2 CASSQQGSSYEQYF TGTGCCAGCAGCCAACAGGGCTCCTCCTACGAGCAGTACTTC
TRBJ2-3 TRBD1 NA TRBV20-1 CSAHAPGQTYTDTQYF TGCAGTGCTCACGCTCCGGGACAGACTTACACAGATACGCAGTATTTT